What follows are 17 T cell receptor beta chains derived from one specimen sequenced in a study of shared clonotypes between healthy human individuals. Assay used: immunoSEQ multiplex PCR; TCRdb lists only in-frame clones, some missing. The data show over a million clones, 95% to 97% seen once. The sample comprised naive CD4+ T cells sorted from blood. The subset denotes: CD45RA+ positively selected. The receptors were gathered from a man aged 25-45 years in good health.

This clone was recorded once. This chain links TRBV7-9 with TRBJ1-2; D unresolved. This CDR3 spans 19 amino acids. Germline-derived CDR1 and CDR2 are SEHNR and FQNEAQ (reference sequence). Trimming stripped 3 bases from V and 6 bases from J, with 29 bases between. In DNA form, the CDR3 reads TGTGCCAGCAGCTTCCCCGGTCCCGTTACTCGGGTCGGGGATCATGGCTACACCTTC. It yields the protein CASSFPGPVTRVGDHGYTF.

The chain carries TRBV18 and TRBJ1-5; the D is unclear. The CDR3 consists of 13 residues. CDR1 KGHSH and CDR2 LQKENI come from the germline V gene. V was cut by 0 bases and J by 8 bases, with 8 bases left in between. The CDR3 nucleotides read TGTGCCAGCTCACCACCGACCCGAGAGCCCCAGCATTTT. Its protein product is CASSPPTREPQHF.

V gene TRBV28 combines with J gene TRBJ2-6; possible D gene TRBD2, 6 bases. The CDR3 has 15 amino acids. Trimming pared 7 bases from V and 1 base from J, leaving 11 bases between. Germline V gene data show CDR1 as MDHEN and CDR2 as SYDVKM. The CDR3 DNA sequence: TGTGCCAGCATCGGGACTGCTTCTGGGGCCAACGTCCTGACTTTC. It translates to CASIGTASGANVLTF.

Here the CDR3 reads CASSVPGLQHIYGYTF. CDR3 nucleotides: TGTGCCAGCAGCGTACCGGGACTGCAGCACATCTATGGCTACACCTTC. This sequence joins TRBV9 and TRBJ1-2; D is perhaps TRBD1 (5 bases). This CDR3 has 16 residues. Trimming took 1 base from V and 4 from J, leaving 17 bases between them. The germline V gene encodes CDR1 SGDLS and CDR2 YYNGEE. Complete variable domain (other parts from reference TRBV9 and TRBJ1-2): DSGVTQTPKHLITATGQRVTLRCSPRSGDLSVYWYQQSLDQGLQFLIQYYNGEERAKGNILERFSAQQFPDLHSELNLSSLELGDSALYFCASSVPGLQHIYGYTFGSGTRLTVV.

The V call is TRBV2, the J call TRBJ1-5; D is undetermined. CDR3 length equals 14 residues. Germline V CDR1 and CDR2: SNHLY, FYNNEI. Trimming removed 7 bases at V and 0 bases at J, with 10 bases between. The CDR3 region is CASTGRISNQPQHF. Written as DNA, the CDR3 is TGTGCCAGCACTGGACGGATTAGCAATCAGCCCCAGCATTTT.

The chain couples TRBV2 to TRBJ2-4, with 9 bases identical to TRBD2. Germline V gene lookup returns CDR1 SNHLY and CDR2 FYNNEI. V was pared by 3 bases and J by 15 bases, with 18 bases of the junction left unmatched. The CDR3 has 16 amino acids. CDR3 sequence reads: CASSERLGLAGSRGYF. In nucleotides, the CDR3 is TGTGCCAGCAGTGAGCGTCTCGGGCTAGCGGGATCAAGAGGGTACTTC.

The CDR3, as DNA: TGCGCCAGCAGCCCCCAGGCGAGCTCCTACAATGAGCAGTTCTTC. This encodes CASSPQASSYNEQFF. The chain carries TRBV5-1 and TRBJ2-1, with no clear D. V was pared by 4 bases and J by 0 bases, with 11 bases between. Germline V gene lookup returns CDR1 SGHRS and CDR2 YFSETQ. The CDR3 spans 15 residues. The full variable domain, with the rest looked up from reference TRBV5-1 and TRBJ2-1, is KAGVTQTPRYLIKTRGQQVTLSCSPISGHRSVSWYQQTPGQGLQFLFEYFSETQRNKGNFPGRFSGRQFSNSRSEMNVSTLELGDSALYLCASSPQASSYNEQFFGPGTRLTVL.

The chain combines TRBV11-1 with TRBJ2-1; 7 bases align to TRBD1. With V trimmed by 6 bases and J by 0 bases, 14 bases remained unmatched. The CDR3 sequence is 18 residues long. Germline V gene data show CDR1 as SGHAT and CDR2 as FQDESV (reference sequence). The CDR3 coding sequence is TGTGCCAGCAGAACTATGGGATCCCGGGACAGCTCCTACAATGAGCAGTTCTTC. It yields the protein CASRTMGSRDSSYNEQFF. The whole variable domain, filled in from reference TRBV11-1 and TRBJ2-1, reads EAEVAQSPRYKITEKSQAVAFWCDPISGHATLYWYRQILGQGPELLVQFQDESVVDDSQLPKDRFSAERLKGVDSTLKIQPAELGDSAMYLCASRTMGSRDSSYNEQFFGPGTRLTVL.

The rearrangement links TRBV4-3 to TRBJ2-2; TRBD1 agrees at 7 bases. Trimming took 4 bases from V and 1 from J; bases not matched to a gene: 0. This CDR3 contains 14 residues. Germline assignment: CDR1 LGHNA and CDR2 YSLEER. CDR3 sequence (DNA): TGCGCCAGCAGCCGGACAGGGAACACCGGGGAGCTGTTTTTT. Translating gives CASSRTGNTGELFF.

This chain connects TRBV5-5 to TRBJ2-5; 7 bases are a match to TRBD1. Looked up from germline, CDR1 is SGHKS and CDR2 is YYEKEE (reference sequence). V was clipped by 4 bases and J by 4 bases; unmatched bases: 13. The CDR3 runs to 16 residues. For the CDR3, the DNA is TGTGCCAGCAGCGGTAGGGACAGAGGTTTTCGAGAGACCCAGTACTTC. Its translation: CASSGRDRGFRETQYF.

The CDR3 protein is CASSPPGRVYNEQFF. CDR3 sequence (DNA): TGTGCCAGCAGCCCCCCCGGGAGGGTCTACAATGAGCAGTTCTTC. The rearrangement uses TRBV11-2 and TRBJ2-1, with 8 bases identical to TRBD2. V lost 5 bases and J lost 3; bases outside the gene matches: 6. The CDR3 is made up of 15 amino acids. The germline gives CDR1 SGHAT, CDR2 FQNNGV.

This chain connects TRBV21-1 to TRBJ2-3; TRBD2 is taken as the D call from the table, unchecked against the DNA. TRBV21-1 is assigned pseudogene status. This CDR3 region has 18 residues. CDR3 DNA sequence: TGTGCCAGCAGCAACGGGGCGGGAGAATTCCGAAGAACAGATACGCAGTATTTT. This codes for CASSNGAGEFRRTDTQYF.

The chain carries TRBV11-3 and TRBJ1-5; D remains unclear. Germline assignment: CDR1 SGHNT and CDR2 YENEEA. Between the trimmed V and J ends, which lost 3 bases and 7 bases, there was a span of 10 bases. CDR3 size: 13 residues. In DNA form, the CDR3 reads TGTGCCAGCAGCTTTCCCAGGAAACAGCCCCAGCATTTT. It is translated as CASSFPRKQPQHF.

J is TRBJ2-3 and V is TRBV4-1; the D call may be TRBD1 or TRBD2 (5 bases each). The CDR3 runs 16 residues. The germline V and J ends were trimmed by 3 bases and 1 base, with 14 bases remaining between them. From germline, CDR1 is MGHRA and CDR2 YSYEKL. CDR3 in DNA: TGCGCCAGCAGCCAGGAGGATGGGACCCGCACAGATACGCAGTATTTT. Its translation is CASSQEDGTRTDTQYF.

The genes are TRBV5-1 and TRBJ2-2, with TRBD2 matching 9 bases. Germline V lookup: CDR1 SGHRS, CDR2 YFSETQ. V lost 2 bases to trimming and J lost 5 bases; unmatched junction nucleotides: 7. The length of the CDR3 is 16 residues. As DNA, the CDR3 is TGCGCCAGCAGCTTTACCCTAGCGGGACAAACCGGGGAGCTGTTTTTT. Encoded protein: CASSFTLAGQTGELFF.

CDR3 sequence (DNA): TGTGCCAGCAGCGTTGGGACAGTCTCCTACGAGCAGTACTTC. This translates into CASSVGTVSYEQYF. The rearrangement joins TRBV9 to TRBJ2-5; 7 bases match TRBD1. The J call is doubtful: the DNA matches TRBJ2-7 better. Germline values: CDR1 SGDLS, CDR2 YYNGEE. The CDR3 sequence is 14 residues long.

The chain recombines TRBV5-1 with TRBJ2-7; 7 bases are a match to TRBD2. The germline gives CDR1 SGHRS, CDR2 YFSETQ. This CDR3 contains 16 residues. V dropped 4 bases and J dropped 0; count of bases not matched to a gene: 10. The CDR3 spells CASSRLAAPLSYEQYF. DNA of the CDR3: TGCGCCAGCAGCAGGCTAGCGGCCCCGCTCTCCTACGAGCAGTACTTC. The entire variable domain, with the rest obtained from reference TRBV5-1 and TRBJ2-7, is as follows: KAGVTQTPRYLIKTRGQQVTLSCSPISGHRSVSWYQQTPGQGLQFLFEYFSETQRNKGNFPGRFSGRQFSNSRSEMNVSTLELGDSALYLCASSRLAAPLSYEQYFGPGTRLTVT.